This TCR beta chain was identified during a study of shared clonotypes between healthy human individuals. Across the whole study: For every donor, three CD4 naive, three CD4 memory, two CD8 naive and one CD8 memory plates were used. The study's findings and limits: Only blood was sampled, and tissue TCR repertoires likely differ from blood ones.

A CD45RA-negative memory subset and a CD45RA+ naive subset were separated from the CD4+ cells. V trimming: 10 bases; J trimming: 1 base; junction bases outside the gene matches: 6. There are 14 residues in the CDR3. In germline, CDR1 is ENHRY, CDR2 SYGVKD. Note on this clone: Its antigen is unknown.

The assay was immunoSEQ multiplex PCR, and TCRdb's table has in-frame clones only and misses some. This table has fewer than 1.6 million clones, less than 99% appearing once. V usage is TRBV10-3 and J usage is TRBJ1-5; 8 bases agree with TRBD1. The sequencing input was naive CD4+ T cells sorted from blood. Subset specified: CD45RA+ positively selected. This TCR was recovered from a man aged 25-40 years in good health. The CDR3 loop reads CATLDRVSNQPQHF. CDR3 DNA: TGTGCCACCCTGGACAGGGTGAGCAATCAGCCCCAGCATTTT.